These T cell receptor beta chains were read from a single sample in a study of T cells in tumors after PD-1 blockade. Measured with immunoSEQ multiplex PCR; TCRdb has only the in-frame clones, and not every one. The profile covers tens of thousands of clones, with about four fifths appearing a single time and around 15% taken by the ten largest. This specimen was PBMCs, taken before anti-PD-1 treatment. The receptors were gathered from a human donor with basal cell carcinoma. CDR3s include the opening cysteine and the closing phenylalanine or tryptophan. The order of the fields is D gene, V gene, clone size, J gene, CDR3 protein, CDR3 DNA. D genes are given only for firm matches. Clone size is given for some rows only: seen once, a few or many times, or a class if the clone is expanded.

D gene: TRBD1; V gene: TRBV3-1/TRBV3-2; clone size: NA; J gene: TRBJ1-3; CDR3 protein: CASSQVATGGGTIYF; CDR3 DNA: TGTGCCAGCAGCCAAGTTGCGACAGGGGGGGGCACCATATATTTT
D gene: NA; V gene: TRBV23-1; clone size: NA; J gene: TRBJ1-2; CDR3 protein: CASSRLQNSNYGYTF; CDR3 DNA: TGCGCCAGCAGTCGGCTCCAGAACTCTAACTATGGCTACACCTTC
D gene: TRBD1; V gene: TRBV5-4; clone size: NA; J gene: TRBJ1-6; CDR3 protein: CASRNRDRINSPLHF; CDR3 DNA: TGTGCCAGCAGGAACCGGGACAGGATAAATTCACCCCTCCACTTT
D gene: NA; V gene: TRBV9; clone size: NA; J gene: TRBJ1-4; CDR3 protein: CASSVSGFVGEKLFF; CDR3 DNA: TGTGCCAGCAGCGTATCAGGGTTTGTCGGTGAAAAACTGTTTTTT
D gene: NA; V gene: TRBV2; clone size: NA; J gene: TRBJ2-5; CDR3 protein: CASIEWGLQETQYF; CDR3 DNA: TGTGCCAGCATCGAGTGGGGTCTCCAAGAGACCCAGTACTTC
D gene: NA; V gene: TRBV6-5; clone size: few; J gene: TRBJ1-1; CDR3 protein: CASSYRGNTEAFF; CDR3 DNA: TGTGCCAGCAGTTACAGGGGAAACACTGAAGCTTTCTTT
D gene: TRBD2; V gene: TRBV6-5; clone size: NA; J gene: TRBJ2-3; CDR3 protein: CASSYGTSRTDTQYF; CDR3 DNA: TGTGCCAGCAGTTACGGGACTAGCCGCACAGATACGCAGTATTTT
D gene: TRBD2; V gene: TRBV19; clone size: NA; J gene: TRBJ2-1; CDR3 protein: CASSLWASGWYNEQFF; CDR3 DNA: TGTGCCAGTAGCTTGTGGGCTAGCGGGTGGTACAATGAGCAGTTCTTC
D gene: NA; V gene: TRBV12-3/TRBV12-4; clone size: NA; J gene: TRBJ1-1; CDR3 protein: CASSRQIYTEAFF; CDR3 DNA: TGTGCCAGCAGTCGACAGATATACACTGAAGCTTTCTTT
D gene: NA; V gene: TRBV18; clone size: NA; J gene: TRBJ2-7; CDR3 protein: CASSPSSVYEQYF; CDR3 DNA: TGTGCCAGCTCACCTAGCTCCGTTTACGAGCAGTACTTC
D gene: NA; V gene: TRBV2; clone size: few; J gene: TRBJ2-7; CDR3 protein: CASGGPNEQYF; CDR3 DNA: TGTGCCAGCGGAGGGCCGAACGAGCAGTACTTC
D gene: NA; V gene: TRBV25-1; clone size: NA; J gene: TRBJ2-5; CDR3 protein: CASSERGGRVQETQYF; CDR3 DNA: TGTGCCAGCAGTGAAAGGGGGGGGAGGGTGCAAGAGACCCAGTACTTC
D gene: NA; V gene: TRBV7-9; clone size: NA; J gene: TRBJ2-7; CDR3 protein: CASSRDGRPYEQYF; CDR3 DNA: TGTGCCAGCAGCCGGGACGGAAGACCTTACGAGCAGTACTTC
D gene: NA; V gene: TRBV9; clone size: once; J gene: TRBJ2-7; CDR3 protein: CASSVLDTSYEQYF; CDR3 DNA: TGTGCCAGCAGCGTACTCGACACATCCTACGAGCAGTACTTC
D gene: TRBD1; V gene: TRBV15; clone size: NA; J gene: TRBJ2-4; CDR3 protein: CATSRTGAAKNIQYF; CDR3 DNA: TGTGCCACCAGTAGGACAGGGGCGGCCAAAAACATTCAGTACTTC
D gene: NA; V gene: TRBV9; clone size: NA; J gene: TRBJ1-6; CDR3 protein: CASSVQGYNSPLHF; CDR3 DNA: TGTGCCAGCAGCGTACAGGGTTATAATTCACCCCTCCACTTT
D gene: NA; V gene: TRBV3-1/TRBV3-2; clone size: NA; J gene: TRBJ1-5; CDR3 protein: CASSSNRANQPQHF; CDR3 DNA: TGTGCCAGCAGTTCAAACAGGGCGAATCAGCCCCAGCATTTT
D gene: NA; V gene: TRBV5-1; clone size: NA; J gene: TRBJ2-5; CDR3 protein: CASSLAVTGRQETQYF; CDR3 DNA: TGCGCCAGCAGCTTGGCCGTAACAGGGCGCCAAGAGACCCAGTACTTC
D gene: TRBD1; V gene: TRBV19; clone size: few; J gene: TRBJ1-5; CDR3 protein: CASSRVRGEGAYQPQHF; CDR3 DNA: TGTGCCAGTAGTAGGGTCCGGGGAGAGGGGGCATATCAGCCCCAGCATTTT
D gene: NA; V gene: TRBV4-1; clone size: few; J gene: TRBJ2-3; CDR3 protein: CASSQDPGYTDTQYF; CDR3 DNA: TGCGCCAGCAGCCAGGACCCAGGTTACACAGATACGCAGTATTTT
D gene: NA; V gene: TRBV9; clone size: NA; J gene: TRBJ2-3; CDR3 protein: CARLSGASTDTQYF; CDR3 DNA: TGTGCCAGACTTAGCGGAGCTAGCACAGATACGCAGTATTTT
D gene: NA; V gene: TRBV14; clone size: NA; J gene: TRBJ2-1; CDR3 protein: CASSQDGLPPSEQFF; CDR3 DNA: TGTGCCAGCAGCCAAGATGGTCTACCACCCAGTGAGCAGTTCTTC
D gene: NA; V gene: TRBV6-5; clone size: NA; J gene: TRBJ2-7; CDR3 protein: CASSHPGYEQYF; CDR3 DNA: TGTGCCAGCAGTCACCCGGGATACGAGCAGTACTTC
D gene: NA; V gene: TRBV6-7; clone size: NA; J gene: TRBJ2-5; CDR3 protein: CASSYSIEGFKGETQYF; CDR3 DNA: TGTGCCAGCAGTTACTCGATTGAGGGATTTAAGGGAGAGACCCAGTACTTC
D gene: NA; V gene: TRBV7-8; clone size: once; J gene: TRBJ1-2; CDR3 protein: CASSSDRGGVAYYGYTF; CDR3 DNA: TGTGCCAGCAGCTCCGATAGGGGGGGAGTAGCATACTATGGCTACACCTTC
D gene: NA; V gene: TRBV27; clone size: NA; J gene: TRBJ2-3; CDR3 protein: CASSNRAFGDTQYF; CDR3 DNA: TGTGCCAGCAGTAACCGGGCCTTTGGGGATACGCAGTATTTT
D gene: TRBD1; V gene: TRBV5-5; clone size: NA; J gene: TRBJ2-7; CDR3 protein: CASSGGDRFPYEQYF; CDR3 DNA: TGTGCCAGCAGCGGTGGGGACAGGTTTCCCTACGAGCAGTACTTC
D gene: NA; V gene: TRBV10-2; clone size: few; J gene: TRBJ1-1; CDR3 protein: CASSDRRGAMNTEAFF; CDR3 DNA: TGCGCCAGCAGTGATAGAAGGGGGGCTATGAACACTGAAGCTTTCTTT
D gene: TRBD1; V gene: TRBV2; clone size: NA; J gene: TRBJ1-2; CDR3 protein: CASSEGGQAYGYTF; CDR3 DNA: TGTGCCAGCAGTGAAGGGGGACAGGCCTATGGCTACACCTTC
D gene: TRBD1; V gene: TRBV19; clone size: NA; J gene: TRBJ2-1; CDR3 protein: CASSIGAFAGGEQFF; CDR3 DNA: TGTGCCAGTAGTATAGGGGCTTTCGCAGGGGGTGAGCAGTTCTTC
D gene: NA; V gene: TRBV10-3; clone size: NA; J gene: TRBJ1-6; CDR3 protein: CAISESFSNSPLHF; CDR3 DNA: TGTGCCATCAGTGAGTCCTTTAGTAATTCACCCCTCCACTTT
D gene: NA; V gene: TRBV15; clone size: NA; J gene: TRBJ1-3; CDR3 protein: CATSRGALTSGNTIYF; CDR3 DNA: TGTGCCACCAGCAGAGGAGCCCTCACATCTGGAAACACCATATATTTT
D gene: NA; V gene: TRBV7-9; clone size: NA; J gene: TRBJ2-7; CDR3 protein: CASSRGPVEQYF; CDR3 DNA: TGTGCCAGCAGCCGAGGGCCCGTCGAGCAGTACTTC
D gene: TRBD1; V gene: TRBV6-5; clone size: NA; J gene: TRBJ1-4; CDR3 protein: CASRKQGTTNEKLFF; CDR3 DNA: TGTGCCAGCAGGAAACAGGGGACGACTAATGAAAAACTGTTTTTT
D gene: TRBD2; V gene: TRBV7-2; clone size: NA; J gene: TRBJ2-3; CDR3 protein: CASSFAGTSTADTQYF; CDR3 DNA: TGTGCCAGCAGCTTCGCCGGGACTAGCACGGCAGATACGCAGTATTTT
D gene: TRBD1; V gene: TRBV3-1/TRBV3-2; clone size: NA; J gene: TRBJ2-2; CDR3 protein: CASTASFLGQQRNTGELFF; CDR3 DNA: TGTGCCAGCACCGCTTCTTTTCTGGGACAGCAAAGGAACACCGGGGAGCTGTTTTTT
D gene: NA; V gene: TRBV3-1/TRBV3-2; clone size: NA; J gene: TRBJ2-1; CDR3 protein: CASRPGGHRPSYNEQFF; CDR3 DNA: TGTGCCAGCAGACCTGGGGGGCACCGACCGTCCTACAATGAGCAGTTCTTC
D gene: TRBD1; V gene: TRBV18; clone size: NA; J gene: TRBJ1-6; CDR3 protein: CASSNIPGQRNSPLHF; CDR3 DNA: TGTGCCAGCTCAAATATTCCGGGACAGAGAAATTCACCCCTCCACTTT
D gene: NA; V gene: TRBV19; clone size: NA; J gene: TRBJ1-5; CDR3 protein: CASSPGGGWSNQPQHF; CDR3 DNA: TGTGCCAGTAGTCCTGGGGGGGGCTGGAGCAATCAGCCCCAGCATTTT
D gene: NA; V gene: TRBV7-8; clone size: few; J gene: TRBJ1-1; CDR3 protein: CASSLSRSTEAFF; CDR3 DNA: TGTGCCAGCAGCTTATCCAGATCCACTGAAGCTTTCTTT
D gene: NA; V gene: TRBV21-1; clone size: NA; J gene: TRBJ1-4; CDR3 protein: CASTSPLGQTNEKLFF; CDR3 DNA: TGTGCCAGCACCAGCCCCCTGGGACAGACTAATGAAAAACTGTTTTTT
D gene: NA; V gene: TRBV7-2; clone size: NA; J gene: TRBJ1-6; CDR3 protein: CASSLTGNSPLHF; CDR3 DNA: TGTGCCAGCAGCTTGACGGGGAATTCACCCCTCCACTTT
D gene: NA; V gene: TRBV19; clone size: NA; J gene: TRBJ2-7; CDR3 protein: CASSIDRGQSYEQYF; CDR3 DNA: TGTGCCAGTAGTATAGATCGAGGGCAGTCCTACGAGCAGTACTTC
D gene: NA; V gene: TRBV30; clone size: once; J gene: TRBJ1-3; CDR3 protein: CAWSRQLRNTIYF; CDR3 DNA: TGTGCCTGGAGTAGGCAGCTCAGAAACACCATATATTTT
D gene: NA; V gene: TRBV2; clone size: NA; J gene: TRBJ1-2; CDR3 protein: CASKEGTNYGYTF; CDR3 DNA: TGTGCCAGCAAGGAGGGAACTAACTATGGCTACACCTTC
D gene: TRBD1; V gene: TRBV5-5; clone size: NA; J gene: TRBJ1-2; CDR3 protein: CASRPTGGKGYTF; CDR3 DNA: TGTGCCAGCAGACCTACAGGGGGAAAGGGCTACACCTTC
D gene: TRBD2; V gene: TRBV23-1; clone size: NA; J gene: TRBJ2-3; CDR3 protein: CASILVAGGSDTQYF; CDR3 DNA: TGCGCCAGCATTCTGGTAGCGGGGGGTTCGGATACGCAGTATTTT
D gene: TRBD1; V gene: TRBV5-5; clone size: NA; J gene: TRBJ1-1; CDR3 protein: CASRKDRAPEAFF; CDR3 DNA: TGTGCCAGCAGAAAGGACAGGGCCCCTGAAGCTTTCTTT